Following are 31 T cell receptor beta chains from one sample sequenced in a study of T cell responses to AZD1222 COVID-19 vaccine. Assay used: immunoSEQ multiplex PCR; TCRdb lists only in-frame clones, some missing. Altogether some 130,000 clones are present, more than 80% being singletons, with the ten largest covering about 4%. The sample consisted of peripheral blood, taken on day 0 of AZD1222 vaccination. The receptor set was obtained from an adult in good health.

The chain employs TRBV6-1 and TRBJ1-3; D is undetermined. The CDR3 loop spans 15 amino acids. Per the germline V gene, CDR1 is MNHNS and CDR2 is SASEGT. Trimming shortened V by 0 bases and J by 0 bases, and 6 bases separated the two germline ends. The CDR3 coding sequence is TGTGCCAGCAGTGAAGCGGCACCCTCTGGAAACACCATATATTTT. Its protein is CASSEAAPSGNTIYF.

This rearrangement joins TRBV28 to TRBJ1-2, with 8 bases that match TRBD1. The CDR3 runs 14 residues. Germline CDR1 and CDR2: MDHEN and SYDVKM. V lost 2 bases, J lost 3 bases, and 2 bases stayed unmatched. This chain's CDR3 is CASSLGTGDYGYTF. CDR3 nucleotides: TGTGCCAGCAGTTTAGGGACAGGAGACTATGGCTACACCTTC.

CDR3 in amino acids: CASSLEAGRYNEQFF. The CDR3, as DNA: TGTGCCAGCAGCTTAGAGGCAGGGAGGTACAATGAGCAGTTCTTC. The gene calls are TRBV7-2 and TRBJ2-1, with D possibly being TRBD2 (6 bases). V dropped 1 base and J dropped 4 bases, with 11 bases sitting between them. CDR1 is SGHTA, CDR2 FQGNSA, per germline. The CDR3 is made up of 15 amino acids. The whole variable domain, remainder taken from reference TRBV7-2 and TRBJ2-1, is GAGVSQSPSNKVTEKGKDVELRCDPISGHTALYWYRQSLGQGLEFLIYFQGNSAPDKSGLPSDRFSAERTGGSVSTLTIQRTQQEDSAVYLCASSLEAGRYNEQFFGPGTRLTVL.

The chain is built from TRBV24-1 and TRBJ2-1, with D unclear. Germline V CDR1 and CDR2: KGHDR, SFDVKD. The V end lost 4 bases, the J end lost 7 bases, and 7 bases lay between the germline ends. The CDR3 totals 12 residues. CDR3 DNA sequence: TGTGCCACCAGTGAGTATACAAATGAGCAGTTCTTC. The encoded protein is CATSEYTNEQFF.

The chain uses TRBV3-1 (or the pseudogene TRBV3-2) and TRBJ1-2, with D perhaps TRBD1 (6 bases). V was cut by 1 base and J by 7 bases, with 16 bases left in between. Germline V gene lookup returns CDR1 LGHDT and CDR2 YNNKEL (reference sequence). CDR3 length: 15 amino acids. As DNA, the CDR3 is TGTGCCAGCAGCCAAGGGACAGCGCCAGGGAGTGGCTACACCTTC. Protein sequence: CASSQGTAPGSGYTF.

The DNA of the CDR3 is TGTGCCAGCAGCCCGGGGGTAGGAACTGAAGCTTTCTTT. Encoded protein: CASSPGVGTEAFF. This sequence joins TRBV11-3 and TRBJ1-1, with D tentatively TRBD1 (5 bases). Trimming took 5 bases from V and 5 from J, leaving 12 bases between them. CDR1 and CDR2 (germline): SGHNT, YENEEA. The CDR3 contains 13 residues. Looking up the rest from reference TRBV11-3 and TRBJ1-1 gives the full variable domain: EAGVVQSPRYKIIEKKQPVAFWCNPISGHNTLYWYLQNLGQGPELLIRYENEEAVDDSQLPKDRFSAERLKGVDSTLKIQPAELGDSAVYLCASSPGVGTEAFFGQGTRLTVV.

The chain is built from TRBV19 and TRBJ1-6, with D unclear. V lost 3 bases and J lost 0, with 15 bases in between. Looked up from germline, CDR1 is LNHDA and CDR2 is SQIVND (reference sequence). This CDR3 has 18 residues. The chain's CDR3 is CASSIQRQDSSYNSPLHF. The DNA for the CDR3 is TGTGCCAGTAGTATTCAAAGGCAGGATAGCTCCTATAATTCACCCCTCCACTTT.

The rearrangement links TRBV28 to TRBJ1-2, with a weak D call TRBD1 (5 bases). V lost 6 bases, J lost 4 bases, and 15 bases lay in between. Germline CDR1 and CDR2: MDHEN and SYDVKM. The CDR3 totals 14 residues. CDR3 bases: TGTGCCAGCAGGCCCCGGGACTCAGTCTATGGCTACACCTTC. It translates to CASRPRDSVYGYTF.

J is TRBJ1-6 and V is TRBV5-1, with a weak D call TRBD1 (6 bases). There are 18 residues in the CDR3. Germline V lookup: CDR1 SGHRS, CDR2 YFSETQ. Trimming stripped 3 bases from V and 0 bases from J, with 16 bases between. The DNA of the CDR3 is TGCGCCAGCAGCTGGGGGCTGACTGGAAGCTCCTATAATTCACCCCTCCACTTT. It is translated as CASSWGLTGSSYNSPLHF.

The V call is TRBV28, the J call TRBJ1-5; D call uncertain. Per germline, CDR1 MDHEN and CDR2 SYDVKM. V was shortened by 1 base and J by 2 bases, with 12 bases between the two germline ends. The CDR3 is 16 amino acids. The CDR3 region is CASSLYRKVGNQPQHF. As DNA, the CDR3 is TGTGCCAGCAGTTTATATAGGAAAGTGGGCAATCAGCCCCAGCATTTT.

The chain combines TRBV19 with TRBJ2-6, with D perhaps assigned TRBD1 or TRBD2 (5 bases each). There are 20 residues in the CDR3. Germline V gene data show CDR1 as LNHDA and CDR2 as SQIVND (reference sequence). V gave up 2 bases and J gave up 0 bases, with 20 bases separating them. CDR3 residues: CASSISLPGRLLSGANVLTF. For the CDR3, the DNA is TGTGCCAGTAGTATATCTCTTCCGGGACGGCTGCTCTCTGGGGCCAACGTCCTGACTTTC.

The CDR3 loop reads CASSLAPDNTEAFF. CDR3 nucleotide sequence: TGCGCCAGCAGCTTGGCCCCAGATAACACTGAAGCTTTCTTT. The gene calls are TRBV5-1 and TRBJ1-1; no clear D gene. This CDR3 region has 14 residues. Trimming removed 0 bases at V and 2 bases at J, with 8 bases between. Germline values: CDR1 SGHRS, CDR2 YFSETQ.

The chain joins TRBV5-1 to TRBJ2-7; possibly TRBD2 for D (7 bases). CDR3 length equals 14 residues. The germline V gene has CDR1 SGHRS and CDR2 YFSETQ. V gave up 7 bases and J gave up 0 bases, with 14 bases separating them. Here the CDR3 reads CASSAGAGSYEQYF. The CDR3 DNA reads as TGCGCCAGCTCTGCGGGGGCTGGCTCCTACGAGCAGTACTTC.

This clone appeared once. This rearrangement joins TRBV5-6 to TRBJ2-7; TRBD1 matches 10 bases. The germline CDR1 and CDR2 sequences are SGHDT and YYEEEE. The CDR3 contains 15 residues. The J segment lost 1 base and the V segment lost 5 bases, leaving 6 bases of the junction unmatched. This chain's CDR3 is CASSPDRGLSYEQYF. CDR3 in DNA: TGTGCCAGCAGTCCCGACAGGGGGCTTTCCTACGAGCAGTACTTC.

The chain carries TRBV3-1 (or the pseudogene TRBV3-2) and TRBJ2-7, with D hard to call. V was pared by 0 bases and J by 6 bases, with 12 bases between. Germline assignment: CDR1 LGHDT and CDR2 YNNKEL (reference sequence). This CDR3 has 14 amino acids. The CDR3 DNA reads as TGTGCCAGCAGCCAAGACGCAACCCCCCGCGAGCAGTACTTC. It translates to CASSQDATPREQYF.

The J gene is TRBJ1-5, the V gene TRBV9; D unresolved. Germline CDR1 reads SGDLS; CDR2 reads YYNGEE. The CDR3 runs 15 residues. V lost 4 bases and J 0 bases, leaving 11 bases between the germline ends. The CDR3 region is CASSPEVYSNQPQHF. The CDR3 nucleotides read TGTGCCAGCAGCCCCGAGGTTTATAGCAATCAGCCCCAGCATTTT. The full variable domain, rest sourced from reference TRBV9 and TRBJ1-5, is DSGVTQTPKHLITATGQRVTLRCSPRSGDLSVYWYQQSLDQGLQFLIQYYNGEERAKGNILERFSAQQFPDLHSELNLSSLELGDSALYFCASSPEVYSNQPQHFGDGTRLSIL.

This rearrangement joins TRBV9 to TRBJ1-6; 8 positions match TRBD1. V shed 0 bases and J 3 bases; nucleotides not matched to a gene: 5. Germline loops: CDR1 SGDLS, CDR2 YYNGEE. The CDR3 contains 17 residues. The CDR3 DNA is TGTGCCAGCAGCGTAGCCCTAGGACAGGGCTATAATTCACCCCTCCACTTT. Protein: CASSVALGQGYNSPLHF.

The chain couples TRBV18 to TRBJ2-5, with D perhaps matching TRBD2 (6 bases). CDR3 length: 15 residues. Between the trimmed V and J ends, which lost 6 bases and 1 base, there was a span of 15 bases. CDR1 is KGHSH and CDR2 is LQKENI in the germline V gene. CDR3 sequence reads: CASSLERGFQETQYF. CDR3 bases: TGTGCCAGCTCCCTCGAACGGGGGTTCCAAGAGACCCAGTACTTC.

The chain combines TRBV27 with TRBJ2-7; no reliable D call. Per the germline V gene, CDR1 is MNHEY and CDR2 is SMNVEV (reference sequence). V was pared by 0 bases and J by 2 bases, with 8 bases between. CDR3 length equals 14 residues. CDR3 in amino acids: CASSLSKGTYEQYF. DNA of the CDR3: TGTGCCAGCAGTTTATCGAAAGGGACCTACGAGCAGTACTTC.

The rearrangement links TRBV6-1 to TRBJ1-4, with unresolved D. Germline values: CDR1 MNHNS, CDR2 SASEGT. This CDR3 has 16 residues. Trimming stripped 2 bases from V and 5 bases from J, with 15 bases between. The CDR3 nucleotides read TGTGCCAGCAGTGAAAGAGGTGCAGGCTCGAATGAAAAACTGTTTTTT. It translates to CASSERGAGSNEKLFF.

The chain has TRBV29-1 and TRBJ1-1; 10 bases align to TRBD1. V lost 0 bases and J lost 3; bases outside the gene matches: 4. This CDR3 has 15 amino acids. Germline assignment: CDR1 SQVTM and CDR2 ANQGSEA. The CDR3 loop is CSVEDSGTGDTEAFF. Written as DNA, the CDR3 is TGCAGCGTTGAAGATTCAGGGACAGGGGACACTGAAGCTTTCTTT.

V usage is TRBV11-2 and J usage is TRBJ1-6; possibly TRBD1 for D (6 bases). Germline values: CDR1 SGHAT, CDR2 FQNNGV. The CDR3 has 17 amino acids. The V end lost 5 bases, the J end lost 3 bases, and 17 bases lay between the germline ends. The CDR3 DNA is TGTGCCAGCAGCGGGGGGGCTCGGCCGATCTATAATTCACCCCTCCACTTT. Protein: CASSGGARPIYNSPLHF.

The rearrangement links TRBV5-4 to TRBJ1-6; 7 bases match TRBD1. V lost 5 bases to trimming and J lost 8 bases; unmatched junction nucleotides: 10. This CDR3 contains 15 residues. The germline gives CDR1 SGHNT, CDR2 YYREEE (reference sequence). CDR3 sequence (DNA): TGTGCCAGCAGTTCCAAAGGGGGCTCAGATTCACCCCTCCACTTT. Translating it yields CASSSKGGSDSPLHF.

V usage is TRBV4-1 and J usage is TRBJ2-7; possibly TRBD2 for D (5 bases). Trimming shortened V by 0 bases and J by 3 bases, and 9 bases separated the two germline ends. CDR1 and CDR2 from the germline V gene are MGHRA and YSYEKL. The CDR3 consists of 14 residues. The CDR3 loop reads CASSQENGNYEQYF. The CDR3 coding sequence is TGCGCCAGCAGCCAAGAAAACGGGAACTACGAGCAGTACTTC.

The chain carries TRBV30 and TRBJ1-1, with TRBD1 matching 7 bases. The CDR3 length is 15 residues. Germline V CDR1 and CDR2: GTSNPN, SVGIG (reference sequence). V dropped 0 bases and J dropped 7; count of bases not matched to a gene: 11. In nucleotides, the CDR3 is TGTGCCTGGAGTGTACGACAGGGCTATTTCAATGAAGCTTTCTTT. Residues: CAWSVRQGYFNEAFF.

This clone was picked up one time. The gene calls are TRBV7-9 and TRBJ2-6, with D possibly TRBD2 on 6 matching bases. The CDR3 is made up of 18 amino acids. Trimming stripped 1 base from V and 0 bases from J, with 13 bases between. The germline CDR1 and CDR2 sequences are SEHNR and FQNEAQ (reference sequence). In DNA, the CDR3 is TGTGCCAGCAGCTTAGAAGAAGGACTACTCTCTGGGGCCAACGTCCTGACTTTC. Translated, it gives CASSLEEGLLSGANVLTF.

This chain connects TRBV5-4 to TRBJ1-1; D remains unclear. Germline V gene data show CDR1 as SGHNT and CDR2 as YYREEE (reference sequence). Trimming took off 0 bases at V and 2 bases at J, with 11 bases between the two ends. This CDR3 has 15 amino acids. Here the CDR3 DNA reads TGTGCCAGCAGCTTGGGTGGCGAGGGCAACACTGAAGCTTTCTTT. Translated, it gives CASSLGGEGNTEAFF. The variable domain in full, completed from reference TRBV5-4 and TRBJ1-1, reads ETGVTQSPTHLIKTRGQQVTLRCSSQSGHNTVSWYQQALGQGPQFIFQYYREEENGRGNFPPRFSGLQFPNYSSELNVNALELDDSALYLCASSLGGEGNTEAFFGQGTRLTVV.

The chain combines TRBV7-2 with TRBJ2-3; D may correspond to TRBD1 or TRBD2 (5 bases each). The germline CDR1 and CDR2 sequences are SGHTA and FQGNSA. The V end was cut by 0 bases, the J end by 7 bases, with 14 bases between. The CDR3 is made up of 15 amino acids. CDR3 coding DNA: TGTGCCAGCAGCTTAGCGTTCGGGACGATGAATACGCAGTATTTT. It is translated as CASSLAFGTMNTQYF.

The chain couples TRBV3-1 (or the pseudogene TRBV3-2) to TRBJ1-2, with D hard to call. Germline V gene sequence: CDR1 LGHDT, CDR2 YNNKEL (reference sequence). With 4 bases removed from V and 3 bases from J, the gap between germline ends came to 18 bases. The CDR3 length is 16 residues. CDR3 sequence (DNA): TGTGCCAGCAGCCCCCCCGGCCTAAGGTCCTACTATGGCTACACCTTC. This gives the protein CASSPPGLRSYYGYTF.

This sequence joins TRBV7-9 and TRBJ2-2; 7 bases line up with TRBD1. Trimming cost V 7 bases and J 6 bases; bases outside gene matches: 5. This CDR3 is built from 13 residues. Looked up from germline, CDR1 is SEHNR and CDR2 is FQNEAQ (reference sequence). CDR3 in amino acids: CASTRQGAGELFF. In DNA, the CDR3 is TGTGCCAGCACCAGACAGGGAGCCGGGGAGCTGTTTTTT.

This clone has a single count. This chain connects TRBV7-9 to TRBJ1-1; 8 nucleotides agree with TRBD1. CDR3 size: 15 residues. The V and J ends lost 5 bases and 8 bases, in that order; junction bases with no gene match: 13. Per germline, CDR1 SEHNR and CDR2 FQNEAQ (reference sequence). DNA for the CDR3: TGTGCCAGCAGCCGGACCGGGACAGGCGTTTCAGAAGCTTTCTTT. It translates to CASSRTGTGVSEAFF.